This T cell receptor (beta chain) emerged from a study of shared clonotypes between healthy human individuals. Remarks on this clone: The antigen remains undetermined.

TCRdb keeps only in-frame clones here, not all; method: immunoSEQ multiplex PCR. The table has over 400,000 clones, about 72% seen once. Germline V gene sequence: CDR1 SGHTA, CDR2 FQGNSA. V was shortened by 4 bases and J by 8 bases, with 14 bases between the two germline ends. The length of the CDR3 is 13 residues. Caucasian adults residing in Nashville, Tennessee made up all the donors. Study-wide points: The donor pool, a small one, limited the genetic and exposure-history diversity represented.

The sequenced sample consisted of PBMCs. The chain combines TRBV7-2 with TRBJ1-2; TRBD1 might be the D (5 bases). The TCR originated in a woman between 40 and 55 years old in good health. Some clones in this sample may be carry-over from other donors' samples. CDR3 coding DNA: TGTGCCAGCAGCTCCTTTGGGACCCGCGGCTACACCTTC. Amino acid sequence: CASSSFGTRGYTF. The full variable domain, in which reference TRBV7-2 and TRBJ1-2 provide the parts outside the CDR3, is GAGVSQSPSNKVTEKGKDVELRCDPISGHTALYWYRQSLGQGLEFLIYFQGNSAPDKSGLPSDRFSAERTGGSVSTLTIQRTQQEDSAVYLCASSSFGTRGYTFGSGTRLTVV.